This record looks at one T cell receptor beta chain sequence and its context. This specimen comes from a study of CD8 T cells in Susac syndrome. This CDR3 spans 12 amino acids. The germline gives CDR1 SQVTM, CDR2 ANQGSEA. Trimming stripped 3 bases from V and 7 bases from J, with 10 bases between. The RNA, 0.5 to 1 ug, was put through reverse transcription using random hexamers. Multiplex immunoSEQ PCR targeted 54 Vbeta and 13 Jbeta TCR beta segments. TCRdb recomputed calls from the immunoSEQ multiplex PCR reads with MiXCR, one row per CDR3 protein. The sample shows about 21,000 distinct CDR3 sequences, roughly 93% of them seen only once. TEMRA cells were FACS-enriched, unlike CD8+ and CD4+ T cells, which were negatively isolated.

The chain couples TRBV29-1 to TRBJ1-3, with D maybe TRBD1 (5 bases). Source material: CD8+ T cells from PBMCs. This TCR came from a human donor in good health. The CDR3: CSVELEGNTIYF. CDR3 sequence (DNA): TGCAGCGTTGAGTTGGAGGGGAACACCATATATTTT.